The sequence of this T cell receptor beta chain was determined in a study of blood T cell repertoires in COVID-19. Profiling relied on immunoSEQ multiplex PCR, and the TCRdb table lists in-frame clones only, not all of them. This table holds 180,000 or so clones, roughly four fifths found once. V gave up 3 bases and J gave up 4 bases; unmatched junction bases: 11. Germline V CDR1 and CDR2: LNHDA, SQIVND (reference sequence). The CDR3 length is 16 residues. Material: PBMCs or T cells enriched from blood (not recorded which). The clonotype comes from a man aged 45-65 years who had recovered from COVID-19. The gene calls are TRBV19 and TRBJ1-2; 7 bases map to TRBD1. Written as DNA, the CDR3 is TGTGCCAGTAGTATGAAGTCCAGGGGGGCTGGCTATGGCTACACCTTC. This translates into CASSMKSRGAGYGYTF.